This entry describes one T cell receptor (beta chain). Its antigen is unknown. This CDR3 has 15 amino acids. Between the trimmed V and J ends, which lost 5 bases and 0 bases, there was a span of 10 bases. The germline V gene has CDR1 SEHNR and CDR2 FQNEAQ (reference sequence). This record comes from a study of shared clonotypes between healthy human individuals. General study points: The four-donor shared clonotypes exceeded non-shared clonotypes in generation probability, with non-shared ones scoring lower.

Sorted-subset replicate PCRs used 200 ng of genomic DNA. This amount corresponded to some 30,000 T cell genomes. Some clones are missing from TCRdb's copy, which holds only in-frame ones; the method was immunoSEQ multiplex PCR. The sample consists of 2 million to 3 million clones, around nine tenths of them appearing once. Naive CD45RA+ and memory CD45RA-negative subsets were split from CD4+ cells. The sequenced material came from naive CD4+ T cells sorted from blood. Described subset: CD45RA+ positively selected. V is TRBV7-9 and J is TRBJ2-2; the D is unclear. The TCR comes from a man aged 18 to 29 in good health. The CDR3 is CASSPRQSNTGELFF. CDR3 sequence (DNA): TGTGCCAGCAGCCCCCGACAATCGAACACCGGGGAGCTGTTTTTT. Full variable domain (remainder filled in from reference TRBV7-9 and TRBJ2-2): DTGVSQNPRHKITKRGQNVTFRCDPISEHNRLYWYRQTLGQGPEFLTYFQNEAQLEKSRLLSDRFSAERPKGSFSTLEIQRTEQGDSAMYLCASSPRQSNTGELFFGEGSRLTVL.